Below are 30 T cell receptor beta chains sequenced from a single sample in a study of T cell changes during pregnancy in multiple sclerosis. Generated by immunoSEQ multiplex PCR, the TCRdb table keeps only in-frame clones and is missing some. The sample has around 100,000 clones; 80% to 95% are singletons. This sample comprised peripheral blood, obtained in the third trimester of pregnancy. These receptors were taken from a female donor with multiple sclerosis, enrolled in a pregnancy study.

This clone showed up just a few times. The chain joins TRBV7-3 to TRBJ2-7, with D perhaps TRBD2 (6 bases). The germline V gene has CDR1 SGHTA and CDR2 FQGTGA. V was shortened by 3 bases and J by 2 bases, with 14 bases between the two germline ends. The CDR3 runs to 15 residues. The CDR3 region is CASSLGSSVPYEQYF. In DNA form, the CDR3 reads TGTGCCAGCAGCTTGGGCTCTAGCGTGCCCTACGAGCAGTACTTC.

The chain is built from TRBV5-5 and TRBJ1-2, with D unclear. Germline assignment: CDR1 SGHKS and CDR2 YYEKEE (reference sequence). The germline V and J ends were trimmed by 4 bases and 5 bases, with 15 bases remaining between them. The CDR3 totals 14 residues. The CDR3 loop reads CASSPAGTEYGYTF. The CDR3 nucleotides are TGTGCCAGCAGCCCCGCGGGCACGGAATATGGCTACACCTTC. The full variable domain, its missing parts supplied by reference TRBV5-5 and TRBJ1-2, is DAGVTQSPTHLIKTRGQQVTLRCSPISGHKSVSWYQQVLGQGPQFIFQYYEKEERGRGNFPDRFSARQFPNYSSELNVNALLLGDSALYLCASSPAGTEYGYTFGSGTRLTVV.

The V call is TRBV5-1, the J call TRBJ1-3; D remains ambiguous. Trimming pared 0 bases from V and 3 bases from J, leaving 4 bases between. The CDR3 loop spans 13 amino acids. Per germline, CDR1 SGHRS and CDR2 YFSETQ. The DNA for the CDR3 is TGCGCCAGCAGCTTGGACGGTGGAAACACCATATATTTT. This gives the protein CASSLDGGNTIYF.

The rearrangement uses TRBV9 and TRBJ1-2; TRBD1 matches 7 bases. This CDR3 is 15 amino acids long. Germline V CDR1 and CDR2: SGDLS, YYNGEE. The V and J ends lost 4 bases and 2 bases, in that order; junction bases with no gene match: 8. In nucleotides, the CDR3 is TGTGCCAGCAGCCCCCGGGACAGTCAAAACTATGGCTACACCTTC. This codes for CASSPRDSQNYGYTF.

This clone was counted once. The rearrangement joins TRBV2 to TRBJ1-3; D might be TRBD1 (6 bases). Germline-derived CDR1 and CDR2 are SNHLY and FYNNEI. The CDR3 totals 18 residues. The V end was cut by 7 bases, the J end by 0 bases, with 22 bases between. CDR3: CASTDHLRTASSGNTIYF. Written as DNA, the CDR3 is TGTGCCAGCACCGACCACCTCCGGACAGCGAGCTCTGGAAACACCATATATTTT.

This rearrangement joins TRBV7-9 to TRBJ2-2; TRBD1 aligns across 9 bases. With 3 bases clipped from V and 3 bases from J, the junction kept 2 bases outside the gene matches. CDR1 and CDR2 from the germline V gene are SEHNR and FQNEAQ (reference sequence). The CDR3 totals 15 residues. CDR3 nucleotide sequence: TGTGCCAGCAGCTTTACAGGGGGCTACACCGGGGAGCTGTTTTTT. It specifies CASSFTGGYTGELFF.

The chain couples TRBV7-9 to TRBJ2-2; tentatively, D is TRBD2 (6 bases). CDR1 and CDR2 (germline): SEHNR, FQNEAQ (reference sequence). Trimming stripped 2 bases from V and 0 bases from J, with 10 bases between. This CDR3 has 16 residues. CDR3 amino acids: CASSLLAGTNTGELFF. The CDR3 DNA reads TGTGCCAGCAGCTTACTGGCGGGGACGAACACCGGGGAGCTGTTTTTT.

The V gene is TRBV28, the J gene TRBJ1-1; 8 bases fit TRBD1. Germline CDR1 and CDR2: MDHEN and SYDVKM. The CDR3 spans 22 residues. The ends lost 1 base at V and 2 bases at J; junction bases unmatched: 24. The CDR3 DNA reads TGTGCCAGCAGTTTATCCCATACCCCAGGACAGGGAAAGGGTTCACAAAACACTGAAGCTTTCTTT. Translation gives CASSLSHTPGQGKGSQNTEAFF.

The rearrangement uses TRBV10-3 and TRBJ2-1; a weak D match, TRBD2 (6 bases). The CDR3 has 15 amino acids. V was cut by 6 bases and J by 0 bases, with 12 bases left in between. The V gene's germline CDR1 is ENHRY and CDR2 SYGVKD. The CDR3 is CAIRGAGSSYNEQFF. DNA of the CDR3: TGTGCCATCAGGGGCGCGGGGAGCTCCTACAATGAGCAGTTCTTC.

The gene calls are TRBV27 and TRBJ2-6, with 12 bases fitting TRBD1. The ends lost 5 bases at V and 4 bases at J; junction bases unmatched: 6. This CDR3 has 17 residues. Germline V lookup: CDR1 MNHEY, CDR2 SMNVEV (reference sequence). CDR3 bases: TGTGCCAGCAGTCTCGGGACAGGGGGCGCCGGGGCCAACGTCCTGACTTTC. Protein: CASSLGTGGAGANVLTF.

The V call is TRBV25-1, the J call TRBJ2-7; the match to TRBD1 covers 7 bases. Germline V lookup: CDR1 MGHDK, CDR2 SYGVNS. CDR3 size: 14 residues. J was trimmed by 6 bases and V by 4 bases; bases with no gene match: 9. The CDR3 DNA follows: TGTGCCAGCAGTGCCTCGACAGGGTCAGGCGAGCAGTACTTC. Translating gives CASSASTGSGEQYF.

This sequence joins TRBV29-1 and TRBJ2-2; TRBD1 matches 9 bases. CDR1 and CDR2 (germline): SQVTM, ANQGSEA. With V trimmed by 3 bases and J by 5 bases, 1 base remained unmatched. The CDR3 consists of 13 residues. CDR3 nucleotides: TGCAGCGTTGACGACAGGGGGACCGGGGAGCTGTTTTTT. Residues: CSVDDRGTGELFF.

V gene TRBV18 combines with J gene TRBJ2-2; 8 bases fit TRBD1. The CDR3 loop spans 15 amino acids. CDR1 KGHSH and CDR2 LQKENI come from the germline V gene. Losses at the gene ends were 3 bases for V and 0 bases for J; bases not matched to a gene: 0. CDR3 in amino acids: CASSPDRANTGELFF. The CDR3 region has the DNA TGTGCCAGCTCACCGGACAGGGCGAACACCGGGGAGCTGTTTTTT.

The chain joins TRBV28 to TRBJ2-7; 9 bases fit TRBD1. V lost 6 bases, J lost 3 bases, and 6 bases stayed unmatched. Looked up from germline, CDR1 is MDHEN and CDR2 is SYDVKM. This CDR3 is built from 14 residues. CDR3 protein: CASRPRQGDYEQYF. Written as DNA, the CDR3 is TGTGCCAGCAGGCCCCGACAGGGGGACTACGAGCAGTACTTC.

In DNA, the CDR3 is TGTGCCTGGAGTGTACACAGCTATGGCTACACCTTC. Amino acids: CAWSVHSYGYTF. This rearrangement joins TRBV30 to TRBJ1-2; D unresolved. Germline V gene sequence: CDR1 GTSNPN, CDR2 SVGIG (reference sequence). The V and J ends lost 0 bases and 4 bases respectively, with 6 bases between them. The CDR3 covers 12 residues.

The chain joins TRBV5-4 to TRBJ1-1, with 8 bases matching TRBD1. Germline assignment: CDR1 SGHNT and CDR2 YYREEE (reference sequence). Losses at the gene ends were 6 bases for V and 4 bases for J; bases not matched to a gene: 8. The CDR3 consists of 14 residues. The CDR3 region is CASKNLDRATEAFF. The CDR3 DNA is TGTGCCAGCAAAAACCTGGACAGGGCCACTGAAGCTTTCTTT. Together with reference TRBV5-4 and TRBJ1-1, the CDR3 gives the full variable domain: ETGVTQSPTHLIKTRGQQVTLRCSSQSGHNTVSWYQQALGQGPQFIFQYYREEENGRGNFPPRFSGLQFPNYSSELNVNALELDDSALYLCASKNLDRATEAFFGQGTRLTVV.

The genes are TRBV15 and TRBJ2-7; no firm D call. V lost 0 bases, J lost 0 bases, and 6 bases lay in between. The CDR3 loop spans 14 amino acids. The germline CDR1 and CDR2 sequences are LNHNV and YYDKDF (reference sequence). The CDR3 DNA reads TGTGCCACCAGCAGAGATCCCAGCTCCTACGAGCAGTACTTC. Translated: CATSRDPSSYEQYF.

This chain links TRBV7-9 with TRBJ2-1; 8 bases are shared with TRBD2. V gave up 1 base and J gave up 3 bases; unmatched junction bases: 5. This CDR3 is built from 16 residues. In germline, CDR1 is SEHNR, CDR2 FQNEAQ (reference sequence). CDR3 bases: TGTGCCAGCAGCTTAGGTTCTAGCGGGCGCTACAATGAGCAGTTCTTC. Residues: CASSLGSSGRYNEQFF.

This sequence joins TRBV11-1 and TRBJ2-1, with 13 bases matching TRBD2. The CDR3 sequence is 17 residues long. The V gene end was trimmed by 3 bases and the J gene end by 8 bases; junction bases not matched to a gene: 10. CDR1 is SGHAT, CDR2 FQDESV, per germline (reference sequence). CDR3 nucleotides: TGTGCCAGCAGCTTCATGCGAACTAGCGGGAGGGCCCATGAGCAGTTCTTC. It specifies CASSFMRTSGRAHEQFF. Filled out from reference TRBV11-1 and TRBJ2-1, the complete variable domain reads EAEVAQSPRYKITEKSQAVAFWCDPISGHATLYWYRQILGQGPELLVQFQDESVVDDSQLPKDRFSAERLKGVDSTLKIQPAELGDSAMYLCASSFMRTSGRAHEQFFGPGTRLTVL.

V is TRBV27 and J is TRBJ2-7; TRBD2 aligns across 8 bases. V lost 3 bases and J lost 0; bases outside the gene matches: 7. The CDR3 contains 16 residues. CDR1 and CDR2 from the germline V gene are MNHEY and SMNVEV (reference sequence). DNA for the CDR3: TGTGCCAGCAGTTTTCAGAGCGGGAGTGTCTCCTACGAGCAGTACTTC. Its translation is CASSFQSGSVSYEQYF.

This rearrangement joins TRBV5-1 to TRBJ1-1; 10 bases are shared with TRBD1. The CDR3 contains 15 residues. Trimming at V came to 4 bases and at J to 5 bases, leaving 8 bases not matched to a gene. Germline V CDR1 and CDR2: SGHRS, YFSETQ. CDR3 sequence: CASSEPGQGMTEAFF. DNA of the CDR3: TGCGCCAGCAGCGAGCCGGGACAGGGGATGACTGAAGCTTTCTTT. The variable domain in full, with the rest retrieved from reference TRBV5-1 and TRBJ1-1, is KAGVTQTPRYLIKTRGQQVTLSCSPISGHRSVSWYQQTPGQGLQFLFEYFSETQRNKGNFPGRFSGRQFSNSRSEMNVSTLELGDSALYLCASSEPGQGMTEAFFGQGTRLTVV.

The rearrangement joins TRBV5-1 to TRBJ1-1; D may be TRBD1 (5 bases). This CDR3 comprises 14 residues. Germline-derived CDR1 and CDR2 are SGHRS and YFSETQ. V gave up 0 bases and J gave up 3 bases, with 9 bases separating them. DNA for the CDR3: TGCGCCAGCAGCTTGGGGCAGGGATACACTGAAGCTTTCTTT. Translated, it gives CASSLGQGYTEAFF.

This chain uses TRBV13 with TRBJ2-5, with 11 bases lining up with TRBD2. The CDR3 has 17 residues. Per germline, CDR1 PRHDT and CDR2 FYEKMQ (reference sequence). V was pared by 6 bases and J by 3 bases, with 12 bases of the junction left unmatched. The CDR3 spells CASSPGLAEKTEETQYF. The CDR3 region has the DNA TGTGCCAGCAGTCCGGGACTAGCGGAAAAAACCGAAGAGACCCAGTACTTC.

This rearrangement joins TRBV9 to TRBJ2-7; perhaps TRBD2 as D (5 bases). This CDR3 spans 14 amino acids. V lost 0 bases, J lost 3 bases, and 10 bases lay in between. Germline V gene sequence: CDR1 SGDLS, CDR2 YYNGEE. The CDR3 DNA is TGTGCCAGCAGCGTAGAAGAGGGCCGCTACGAGCAGTACTTC. This gives the protein CASSVEEGRYEQYF.

The rearrangement joins TRBV18 to TRBJ2-7; tentatively, D is TRBD2 (5 bases). The CDR3 loop spans 13 amino acids. Per germline, CDR1 KGHSH and CDR2 LQKENI. Deletions cut 3 bases from V and 5 bases from J, with 11 bases between. CDR3 in DNA: TGTGCCAGCTCACCTACGGGGAGCCACGAGCAGTACTTC. The encoded protein is CASSPTGSHEQYF.

The J gene is TRBJ1-1, the V gene TRBV2; D unclear. Trimming removed 8 bases from V and 5 bases from J, with 15 bases in between. This CDR3 is 13 amino acids long. Looked up from germline, CDR1 is SNHLY and CDR2 is FYNNEI. In nucleotides, the CDR3 is TGTGCCAGCCGGGTCATTAGAAGTACTGAAGCTTTCTTT. This encodes CASRVIRSTEAFF.

This clone was counted once. Here the CDR3 reads CASSQRTPGNTIYF. The CDR3 DNA is TGTGCCAGCAGCCAACGGACACCTGGAAACACCATATATTTT. The J gene is TRBJ1-3, the V gene TRBV16; D is perhaps TRBD1 (5 bases). This CDR3 spans 14 amino acids. The germline V and J ends were trimmed by 2 bases and 2 bases, with 7 bases remaining between them. Germline values: CDR1 KGHSY, CDR2 FQNENV.

The chain uses TRBV6-5 and TRBJ1-4, with a weak D call TRBD1 (5 bases). Germline V CDR1 and CDR2: MNHEY, SVGAGI. V dropped 0 bases and J dropped 8 bases, with 13 bases sitting between them. This CDR3 is built from 15 residues. CDR3 nucleotide sequence: TGTGCCAGCAGTTACTCGGGGGAGGGGAACGAAAAACTGTTTTTT. This sequence encodes CASSYSGEGNEKLFF.

The rearrangement links TRBV7-9 to TRBJ1-5; unclear D gene. This CDR3 is built from 15 residues. The V end lost 6 bases, the J end lost 0 bases, and 12 bases lay between the germline ends. The germline gives CDR1 SEHNR, CDR2 FQNEAQ (reference sequence). Written as DNA, the CDR3 is TGTGCCAGCAGTCTAGGAGCTTATAGCAATCAGCCCCAGCATTTT. This gives the protein CASSLGAYSNQPQHF. The whole variable domain, filled in from reference TRBV7-9 and TRBJ1-5, reads DTGVSQNPRHKITKRGQNVTFRCDPISEHNRLYWYRQTLGQGPEFLTYFQNEAQLEKSRLLSDRFSAERPKGSFSTLEIQRTEQGDSAMYLCASSLGAYSNQPQHFGDGTRLSIL.

To note about this clone: The junction does not match germline at one end; this may be a read error. CDR3 sequence reads: CASSLGRVILSHEQYF. The CDR3 nucleotides read TGTGCCAGCAGTTTGGGGAGGGTTATTCTCTCCCACGAGCAGTACTTC. J is TRBJ2-7 and V is TRBV7-9, with 7 bases identical to TRBD2. This CDR3 comprises 16 residues. The V gene's germline CDR1 is SEHNR and CDR2 FQNEAQ (reference sequence). The variable domain in full, with the rest retrieved from reference TRBV7-9 and TRBJ2-7, is DTGVSQNPRHKITKRGQNVTFRCDPISEHNRLYWYRQTLGQGPEFLTYFQNEAQLEKSRLLSDRFSAERPKGSFSTLEIQRTEQGDSAMYLCASSLGRVILSHEQYFGPGTRLTVT.